The entry below describes one T cell receptor (beta chain). Its antigen is not identified. The sample belongs to a study of T cell repertoires in cytomegalovirus infection. Study information: Indications came from public TCR beta signatures; they pointed to CMV infection and to a matching HLA type. General study points: The study identified carriers of CMV plus the relevant HLA from cumulative public TCR beta family frequency.

TCRdb reprocessed the reads via MiXCR and lists one record per CDR3 protein. Here the sample spans approximately 320,000 distinct CDR3 sequences, over 7.5% being singletons. The CDR3 covers 15 residues. Germline trimming cut 5 bases from V and 5 bases from J; bases unmatched to any gene: 11. The germline V gene encodes CDR1 SGHTA and CDR2 FQGNSA. Sequencing was carried out using PBMCs. This TCR was recovered from a human donor in good health (CMV status not recorded). Some clones in this sample may be carry-over from other donors' samples. This chain connects TRBV7-2 to TRBJ2-7; 8 bases agree with TRBD2. CDR3 coding DNA: TGTGCCAGCAGCACTAGTCGGGGGGGGCTTGACGAGCAGTACTTC. Amino acid sequence: CASSTSRGGLDEQYF.